Shown below are 22 T cell receptor beta chains from a single sample sequenced in a study of regulatory T cells in long-lasting Graves disease. The sample's time point: persistent/refractory GD, antithyroid drugs over 5 years with positive TRAb. RNA extracted from PBMCs served as the sequencing template. The authors built TCR beta libraries using iRepertoire HTBI primers and Arm-PCR of CDR3 regions. Each CDR3 protein is one row after TCRdb ran MiXCR on the multiplex PCR reads. The sample has a few hundred thousand distinct CDR3 sequences; 20% to 30% are singletons. The sequencing used peripheral blood mononuclear cells (PBMCs), collected when the disease was refractory, from a patient treated with antithyroid drugs. The receptors stem from a female donor with Graves disease.

This clonotype showed up just a few times. The chain recombines TRBV14 with TRBJ2-5; 7 bases line up with TRBD2. Germline V gene lookup returns CDR1 SGHDN and CDR2 FVKESK. The CDR3 consists of 15 residues. V dropped 1 base and J dropped 5; count of bases not matched to a gene: 7. CDR3 residues: CASSQAGRGVETQYF. The CDR3 nucleotides are TGTGCCAGCAGCCAAGCGGGACGGGGGGTTGAGACCCAGTACTTC.

This chain joins TRBV5-1 and TRBJ2-2; TRBD1 or TRBD2 may be the D gene (6 bases each). Germline values: CDR1 SGHRS, CDR2 YFSETQ. V lost 4 bases and J lost 5, with 12 bases in between. The CDR3 is 14 amino acids. The CDR3 DNA is TGCGCCAGCAGCCCCGGGGGCCGAACCGGGGAGCTGTTTTTT. Protein product: CASSPGGRTGELFF.

This clonotype came up many times. V and J are TRBV2 and TRBJ1-5; 7 bases align to TRBD1. This CDR3 comprises 13 residues. V lost 4 bases and J lost 5; bases outside the gene matches: 2. Germline V CDR1 and CDR2: SNHLY, FYNNEI. CDR3 sequence: CASSAQGDQPQHF. The DNA for the CDR3 is TGTGCCAGCAGTGCGCAGGGGGATCAGCCCCAGCATTTT.

The chain links TRBV5-1 to TRBJ2-7; 8 nucleotides line up with TRBD1. This CDR3 has 16 amino acids. V gave up 0 bases and J gave up 6 bases; unmatched junction bases: 11. Germline CDR1 and CDR2: SGHRS and YFSETQ. The CDR3 loop is CASSLVGQGAAGEQYF. The CDR3 nucleotides are TGCGCCAGCAGCTTGGTGGGGCAGGGGGCCGCCGGCGAGCAGTACTTC.

The sample holds a few counts of this clonotype. This chain uses TRBV11-3 with TRBJ2-1; D ambiguous. CDR1 SGHNT and CDR2 YENEEA come from the germline V gene. Trimming took 0 bases from V and 1 from J, leaving 16 bases between them. This CDR3 is 18 amino acids long. CDR3 sequence: CASSLDDNGFRSYNEQFF. The CDR3, as DNA: TGTGCCAGCAGCTTAGACGATAACGGGTTTAGGTCCTACAATGAGCAGTTCTTC.

This clonotype has a count of ten or more. This rearrangement joins TRBV12-3 or TRBV12-4 to TRBJ2-7; D is uncertain. CDR3 length: 12 amino acids. V was shortened by 6 bases and J by 3 bases, with 9 bases between the two germline ends. CDR3 nucleotides: TGTGCCAGCAGCTTCGACGGCTACGAGCAGTACTTC. It codes for CASSFDGYEQYF.

This clonotype has ten or more counts. The V and J genes are TRBV6-1 and TRBJ2-7; 9 positions agree with TRBD2. V shed 6 bases and J 1 base; nucleotides not matched to a gene: 4. The germline gives CDR1 MNHNS, CDR2 SASEGT. This CDR3 has 14 amino acids. This CDR3 reads CASSLAGASYEQYF. The DNA of the CDR3 is TGTGCCAGCAGCTTAGCGGGAGCTTCCTACGAGCAGTACTTC.

This clonotype was recorded a few times. In DNA form, the CDR3 reads TGTGCCACCAGTTCCGGGAGGGCCGCTGGGACCCAGTACTTC. This sequence encodes CATSSGRAAGTQYF. The rearrangement uses TRBV24-1 and TRBJ2-5; TRBD2 agrees at 8 bases. With 6 bases clipped from V and 7 bases from J, the junction kept 9 bases outside the gene matches. The length of the CDR3 is 14 residues. CDR1 is KGHDR, CDR2 SFDVKD, per germline.

The chain uses TRBV11-2 and TRBJ2-7, with D uncertain. CDR3 length equals 11 residues. CDR1 is SGHAT and CDR2 is FQNNGV in the germline V gene. V was pared by 2 bases and J by 5 bases, with 4 bases between. CDR3 bases: TGTGCCAGCAGCTTAAACGACGAGCAGTACTTC. Encoded protein: CASSLNDEQYF.

This clonotype occurred once. The chain is built from TRBV20-1 and TRBJ2-5; 10 bases map to TRBD2. CDR3 size: 14 residues. The germline V gene has CDR1 DFQATT and CDR2 SNEGSKA (reference sequence). Trimming cost V 0 bases and J 9 bases; bases outside gene matches: 7. In DNA, the CDR3 is TGCAGTGCTAGAGATCGTCCTAGCGGGAGTCCCCAGTACTTC. Translated, it gives CSARDRPSGSPQYF.

The rearrangement uses TRBV6-1 and TRBJ1-2; 7 positions match TRBD1. The CDR3 length is 14 residues. Germline CDR1 reads MNHNS; CDR2 reads SASEGT. The V and J ends lost 5 bases and 4 bases, in that order; junction bases with no gene match: 7. This CDR3 reads CASSNLGQFYGYTF. The DNA of the CDR3 is TGTGCCAGCAGTAACTTGGGACAGTTCTATGGCTACACCTTC.

The chain uses TRBV2 and TRBJ2-7; D possibly matches TRBD1 or TRBD2 (5 bases each). V lost 8 bases and J lost 5, with 10 bases in between. Germline-derived CDR1 and CDR2 are SNHLY and FYNNEI. CDR3 length equals 11 residues. The CDR3 region is CASGTSDEQYF. CDR3 coding DNA: TGTGCCAGCGGGACCTCGGACGAGCAGTACTTC.

The CDR3 loop reads CASSYSGTGHYGYTF. CDR3 DNA sequence: TGTGCCAGCAGTTACTCCGGGACAGGGCACTATGGCTACACCTTC. The rearrangement joins TRBV6-2 or TRBV6-3 to TRBJ1-2, with 9 bases lining up with TRBD1. This CDR3 is 15 amino acids long. The germline V gene encodes CDR1 MNHEY and CDR2 SVGEGT. Germline trimming cut 0 bases from V and 3 bases from J; bases unmatched to any gene: 2.

The table lists this clonotype with many counts. V and J are TRBV12-3 or TRBV12-4 and TRBJ1-1, with D unresolved. With 3 bases removed from V and 6 bases from J, the gap between germline ends came to 20 bases. The CDR3 contains 16 residues. The CDR3 is CASSFLSWGEHSEAFF. CDR3 DNA: TGTGCCAGCAGTTTTTTATCTTGGGGAGAACACTCTGAAGCTTTCTTT.

This clonotype was counted ten times or more. The J gene is TRBJ2-2, the V gene TRBV2; a possible D gene is TRBD1 (6 bases). Per germline, CDR1 SNHLY and CDR2 FYNNEI. The CDR3 is 15 residues long. V was trimmed by 5 bases and J by 5 bases, leaving 15 bases between them. The CDR3: CASSMDSLRTGELFF. The CDR3 nucleotides read TGTGCCAGCAGTATGGACAGTCTGCGGACCGGGGAGCTGTTTTTT.

This clonotype was picked up many times. V and J are TRBV2 and TRBJ2-5, with 9 bases fitting TRBD2. This CDR3 has 15 residues. Germline lookup yields CDR1 SNHLY and CDR2 FYNNEI. The trim removed 4 bases at V and 5 bases at J, leaving 8 bases unmatched. CDR3 loop: CASSVFSGSGETQYF. The CDR3 bases are TGTGCCAGCAGTGTTTTTAGCGGGAGTGGTGAGACCCAGTACTTC.

The chain uses TRBV6-1 and TRBJ2-5; the match to TRBD2 covers 10 bases. Germline CDR1 MNHNS, CDR2 SASEGT. The length of the CDR3 is 13 residues. V lost 10 bases and J lost 6; bases outside the gene matches: 8. The CDR3 region has the DNA TGTGCCACGTACCTAGCGGGAGTAAAGACCCAGTACTTC. This sequence encodes CATYLAGVKTQYF.

A note on this clonotype: At one of its ends the junction is not consistent with the germline gene, which may arise from a read error. The rearrangement joins TRBV12-3 or TRBV12-4 to TRBJ1-2; D is possibly TRBD1 (5 bases). This CDR3 is 13 amino acids long. The DNA for the CDR3 is TGTGCCCGCAGTTTGGACACCGACTATGGCTACACCTTC. Protein product: CARSLDTDYGYTF.

The chain combines TRBV14 with TRBJ2-7, with D tentatively TRBD1 or TRBD2 (5 bases each). Germline CDR1 SGHDN, CDR2 FVKESK. V gave up 5 bases and J gave up 0 bases, with 14 bases separating them. This CDR3 region has 15 residues. The CDR3 region is CASSKTGTVSYEQYF. The DNA of the CDR3 is TGTGCCAGCAGCAAAACCGGGACGGTCTCCTACGAGCAGTACTTC.

V is TRBV7-2 and J is TRBJ2-1; 9 nucleotides align to TRBD2. V lost 3 bases, J lost 9 bases, and 15 bases stayed unmatched. This CDR3 is built from 17 residues. Per germline, CDR1 SGHTA and CDR2 FQGNSA. The CDR3 reads CASSFIGAGGLGSEQFF. The CDR3 bases are TGTGCCAGCAGCTTCATTGGGGCGGGAGGGCTGGGCAGTGAGCAGTTCTTC.

This sequence joins TRBV30 and TRBJ1-2; unclear D gene. The CDR3 runs 15 residues. The V end lost 3 bases, the J end lost 2 bases, and 16 bases lay between the germline ends. The germline V gene encodes CDR1 GTSNPN and CDR2 SVGIG (reference sequence). As DNA, the CDR3 is TGTGCCTGGAGCCAGTATAGGAGCCCCAACTATGGCTACACCTTC. It encodes CAWSQYRSPNYGYTF.

This clonotype was observed a handful of times. V and J are TRBV20-1 and TRBJ2-1; 11 bases align to TRBD2. CDR3 length equals 15 residues. The V segment lost 1 base and the J segment 4 bases; nucleotides outside the gene matches: 3. Germline CDR1 is DFQATT and CDR2 is SNEGSKA (reference sequence). The CDR3 loop reads CSARATSGNYNEQFF. Here the CDR3 DNA reads TGCAGTGCTAGAGCGACTAGCGGGAATTACAATGAGCAGTTCTTC.